The rows below give T cell receptor beta chains drawn from one sample of a study of blood T cell repertoires in COVID-19. Measured with immunoSEQ multiplex PCR; TCRdb has only the in-frame clones, and not every one. The data contain 140,000 or so clones, 84% of them singletons. The source material was PBMCs or T cells enriched from blood (not recorded which). The receptor set was obtained from a woman between 45 and 65 years old with acute COVID-19. CDR3s include the opening cysteine and the closing phenylalanine or tryptophan. A D gene is named only where the DNA matches it firmly. Clone size is given for some rows only: seen once, a few or many times, or a class if the clone is expanded.

v_gene: TRBV7-2; abundance: .; d_gene: TRBD1; j_gene: TRBJ1-3; CDR3aa: CASSLDRGYTIYF; CDR3nt: TGTGCCAGCAGCTTAGACAGGGGCTACACCATATATTTT
v_gene: TRBV2; abundance: few; d_gene: .; j_gene: TRBJ1-3; CDR3aa: CASSERSFSGNTIYF; CDR3nt: TGTGCCAGCAGTGAAAGGAGTTTCTCTGGAAACACCATATATTTT
v_gene: TRBV6-6; abundance: .; d_gene: .; j_gene: TRBJ2-7; CDR3aa: CASSYSVAEQYF; CDR3nt: TGTGCCAGCAGTTACTCGGTGGCCGAGCAGTACTTC
v_gene: TRBV7-9; abundance: .; d_gene: .; j_gene: TRBJ2-3; CDR3aa: CASSIGGDTDTQYF; CDR3nt: TGTGCCAGCAGCATCGGGGGAGACACAGATACGCAGTATTTT
v_gene: TRBV18; abundance: .; d_gene: TRBD2; j_gene: TRBJ2-2; CDR3aa: CASSPSLAGNTGELFF; CDR3nt: TGTGCCAGCTCACCAAGTCTAGCGGGAAACACCGGGGAGCTGTTTTTT
v_gene: TRBV20-1; abundance: .; d_gene: .; j_gene: TRBJ1-2; CDR3aa: CSAISDSGYTF; CDR3nt: TGCAGTGCTATTTCTGACAGTGGCTACACCTTC
v_gene: TRBV5-1; abundance: .; d_gene: TRBD1; j_gene: TRBJ1-2; CDR3aa: CASSSRGQGANHGYTF; CDR3nt: TGCGCCAGCAGCTCTCGGGGACAGGGGGCCAATCATGGCTACACCTTC
v_gene: TRBV11-1; abundance: .; d_gene: TRBD1; j_gene: TRBJ2-1; CDR3aa: CASSLAGRGLGEQFF; CDR3nt: TGTGCCAGCAGCTTAGCGGGCAGGGGGCTTGGTGAGCAGTTCTTC
v_gene: TRBV7-8; abundance: .; d_gene: TRBD1; j_gene: TRBJ2-7; CDR3aa: CASSSGTGGNYEQYF; CDR3nt: TGTGCCAGCAGCTCAGGGACAGGGGGCAACTACGAGCAGTACTTC
v_gene: TRBV15; abundance: once; d_gene: TRBD1; j_gene: TRBJ1-2; CDR3aa: CATTPDRLTYGYTF; CDR3nt: TGTGCCACCACTCCGGACAGGCTGACCTATGGCTACACCTTC
v_gene: TRBV14; abundance: .; d_gene: .; j_gene: TRBJ1-1; CDR3aa: CASSPPSGGTEAFF; CDR3nt: TGTGCCAGCAGCCCCCCAAGTGGGGGGACTGAAGCTTTCTTT
v_gene: TRBV7-2; abundance: .; d_gene: .; j_gene: TRBJ1-3; CDR3aa: CASSLDGGRNTIYF; CDR3nt: TGTGCCAGCAGCTTAGACGGGGGGAGAAACACCATATATTTT
v_gene: TRBV29-1; abundance: .; d_gene: .; j_gene: TRBJ1-1; CDR3aa: CSVEAVFMNTEAFF; CDR3nt: TGCAGCGTTGAGGCCGTTTTTATGAACACTGAAGCTTTCTTT
v_gene: TRBV5-4; abundance: .; d_gene: .; j_gene: TRBJ2-3; CDR3aa: CASSPIAPSSTDTQYF; CDR3nt: TGTGCCAGCAGCCCGATAGCGCCGTCTAGCACAGATACGCAGTATTTT
v_gene: TRBV19; abundance: few; d_gene: TRBD1; j_gene: TRBJ1-3; CDR3aa: CASSIRQGAGNTIYF; CDR3nt: TGTGCCAGTAGTATAAGACAGGGGGCTGGAAACACCATATATTTT
v_gene: TRBV7-8; abundance: .; d_gene: .; j_gene: TRBJ1-5; CDR3aa: CASSFSGRVRSNQPQHF; CDR3nt: TGTGCCAGCAGCTTCTCGGGGAGGGTGCGGAGCAATCAGCCCCAGCATTTT